The T cell receptor (beta chain) described here comes from a study of cytomegalovirus exposure and HLA in healthy donors. At the time of sampling, donors were nominally healthy, though unrecorded immune exposures were likely. Points on this clone: Its target is unknown.

Study findings and constraints: The authors reported that TCR beta sequences could predict HLA-A and HLA-B alleles. These predictions were accurate for most subjects in the first cohort.

Germline CDR1 GTSNPN, CDR2 SVGIG (reference sequence). This CDR3 has 13 residues. The V gene end was trimmed by 5 bases and the J gene end by 2 bases; junction bases not matched to a gene: 2. PCR was performed using 60 Vbeta and 13 Jbeta primers. Original methodology: The count from a later analysis was some 76 million unique TCR beta chains, some 9.9 million of them shared. The method was immunoSEQ multiplex PCR; TCRdb's version includes in-frame clones alone and lacks a portion of them. V and J calls plus clone size are reproduced from that table; the DNA served to infer D and trimming. This table holds over 95,000 clones, more than 75% found once.

Specimen: PBMCs. V usage is TRBV30 and J usage is TRBJ1-5; 8 bases line up with TRBD1. This clonotype was obtained from a woman between 40 and 55 years old in good health and CMV-seropositive. CDR3 DNA: TGTGCCTGGGGGGGACAGGGCAATCAGCCCCAGCATTTT. Encoded protein: CAWGGQGNQPQHF.